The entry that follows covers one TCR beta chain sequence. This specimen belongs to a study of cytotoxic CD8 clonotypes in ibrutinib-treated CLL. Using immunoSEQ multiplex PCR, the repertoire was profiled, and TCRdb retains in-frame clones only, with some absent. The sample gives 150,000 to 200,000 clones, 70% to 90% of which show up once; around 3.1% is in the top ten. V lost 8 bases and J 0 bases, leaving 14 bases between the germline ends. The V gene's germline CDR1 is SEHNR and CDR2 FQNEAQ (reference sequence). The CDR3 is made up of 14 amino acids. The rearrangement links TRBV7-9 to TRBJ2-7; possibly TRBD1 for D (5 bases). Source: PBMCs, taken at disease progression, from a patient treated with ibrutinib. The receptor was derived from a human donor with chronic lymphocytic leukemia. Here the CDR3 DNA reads TGTGCCAGCGACCAAGACAGTAACTCCTACGAGCAGTACTTC. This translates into CASDQDSNSYEQYF. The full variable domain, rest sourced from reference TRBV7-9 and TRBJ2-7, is DTGVSQNPRHKITKRGQNVTFRCDPISEHNRLYWYRQTLGQGPEFLTYFQNEAQLEKSRLLSDRFSAERPKGSFSTLEIQRTEQGDSAMYLCASDQDSNSYEQYFGPGTRLTVT.